This T cell receptor (beta chain) was identified during a study of T cells generated in artificial thymic organoids (dated by TCRdb to about 2017). With regard to the full study: TCR alpha and beta CDR3 repertoires of in vitro artificial thymic organoid-derived CD8 single positive T cells were compared with thymic and peripheral blood naive CD8 T cells. The repertoire sequencing data shown were described as representative of three independent experiments. Overall study outcomes, separate from this receptor: Physiological TCR clonotype diversity, comparable to that of thymic and blood naive CD8 T cells, was observed in organoid-derived CD8 single positive T cells. Organoid-derived T cells showed no skewing in Valpha or Vbeta usage, which argues against dominance of unconventional lineages or clonal expansions.

TCRalpha and TCRbeta libraries were amplified separately by semi-nested PCR with Advantage 2 and reverse primers in the TRAC or TRBC constant regions. Between 3.5 and 500 ng of total RNA was used as input for first-strand cDNA synthesis. The TCR cDNA libraries were generated by 5'-RACE using the SMARTer PCR cDNA Synthesis kit, with a poly-dT primer driving first-strand synthesis. Semi-nested constant-region reverse primers carried 5-nucleotide sample-specific barcodes, and products were cleaned with the Zymo DNA Clean and Concentrator-5 kit. Pools of up to ten barcoded samples were ligated to Illumina adaptors and sequenced on an Illumina MiSeq as 2 x 150 bp paired-end reads. In the authors' own workflow: Demultiplexed reads were aligned with BLAT to a custom library of all human TRAV, TRAJ, TRBV, TRBD and TRBJ combinations from IMGT. The best BLAT hits were picked using pslCDnaFilter (-maxAligns=1, -ignoreIntrons), and custom Perl scripts were used to calculate clonotype frequencies. Through fastp at Q25 and MiXCR, TCRdb rebuilt clones from the public reads, retaining in-frame beta chains. CDR3 protein sequences are deduplicated, and each keeps its most common genes and DNA. The V and J calls shown here were made by TCRdb, not taken from the authors' results. The sample table lists over 7,000 distinct CDR3 sequences, 20% to 30% of them with a count of one. The ten largest clonotypes hold roughly 3.3% of the sample.

In this sample, this clonotype turned up a few times. Its antigen is unknown. A much larger clone lies a single base off, so this may be a read error. Artificial thymic organoids were generated by aggregating human HSPCs with MS5 murine stromal cells transduced with human DLL1, and the organoids were cultured at an air-liquid interface. Hematopoietic stem and progenitor cells that were CD34+CD3-, FACS-purified and depleted of residual T cells served as the seed cells for the organoids. Serum-free RB27 medium, consisting of RPMI 1640 supplemented with B27, FLT3L, IL-7 and ascorbic acid, was used for organoid culture. Before RNA extraction, CD3+TCRalphabeta+CD8 single positive T cells from both organoids and thymus were sorted by FACS. Total RNA was purified from roughly 40,000 to 200,000 sorted cells per sample with the RNeasy Micro kit, and quality checked on an Agilent RNA 6000 Nano chip. The germline V gene supplies CDR1 LGHNA and CDR2 YNFKEQ. The CDR3 holds 15 amino acids from the cysteine to the phenylalanine. The read is trimmed to its CDR3 DNA, 45 bases read in frame from base 1.

The origin of this receptor is a human donor who gave cord blood stem cells for thymic organoid culture, a cardiac surgery patient who gave postnatal thymus, or a blood donor (not recorded which). The specimen sequenced was naive CD8+ T cells grown in artificial thymic organoids from cord blood stem and progenitor cells. The meaning of the sample's cell subset or site label: CD3+TCRalphabeta+CD8SP T cells; for blood, CD45RO-CCR7+ naive CD8+ T cells. In this chain, TRBV4-2 is recombined with TRBJ2-1, with TRBD2 as a weak D call on 5 bases. The CDR3 corresponds to CASSQEGSSYNGQFF. The DNA reads as follows: TGTGCCAGCAGCCAAGAGGGGAGCTCCTACAATGGGCAGTTCTTC.